Reported below is one T cell receptor (beta chain). Its antigen is not known. This record belongs to a study of shared clonotypes between healthy human individuals. General study findings and limits: As a rule, naive subsets had a larger estimated richness than memory subsets.

The germline CDR1 and CDR2 sequences are MDHEN and SYDVKM. The length of the CDR3 is 13 residues. V was trimmed by 3 bases and J by 4 bases, leaving 9 bases between them. It was about 190 ng DNA, 25,000 to 35,000 T cell genomes, that sorted-subset replicate PCRs used. The assay was immunoSEQ multiplex PCR, and TCRdb's table has in-frame clones only and misses some. The table includes about 2 million clones, roughly 95% detected once. The source of this sequence is a man aged 18 to 29 in good health. The sample was naive CD4+ T cells sorted from blood. Indicated subset: CD45RA+ positively selected. V and J are TRBV28 and TRBJ1-2; no definite D call. The CDR3 is CASSFSRSYGYTF. The CDR3 nucleotides are TGTGCCAGCAGTTTTTCGAGAAGCTATGGCTACACCTTC.